This TCR beta chain was identified in a study of cytomegalovirus exposure and HLA in healthy donors. A few counts support this clone. Its antigen is as yet unknown. Study findings and constraints: The study assumed roughly uniform donor sequencing depth for presence/absence analyses. Published work reported that the classifier diagnosed cytomegalovirus status with high specificity and sensitivity.

The V segment lost 5 bases and the J segment 6 bases; nucleotides outside the gene matches: 4. The length of the CDR3 is 13 residues. Germline assignment: CDR1 SGHRS and CDR2 YFSETQ. The PCR was carried out with 60 Vbeta primers and 13 Jbeta primers. Clones were sequenced by immunoSEQ multiplex PCR, and TCRdb holds only the in-frame ones, with some missing. The data contain about 150,000 clones, roughly 80% of them singletons. The rearrangement joins TRBV5-1 to TRBJ2-2, with TRBD1 matching 7 bases. This TCR came from a man aged 18 to 29 in good health and CMV-seropositive. Sequenced input: PBMCs. CDR3: CASRYRGPGELFF. The CDR3 coding sequence is TGCGCCAGCAGATACAGGGGCCCCGGGGAGCTGTTTTTT.